The 8 T cell receptor beta chains below come from one sample, sequenced in a study of shared clonotypes between healthy human individuals. Profiling relied on immunoSEQ multiplex PCR, and the TCRdb table lists in-frame clones only, not all of them. The profile shows around 500,000 clones, almost 80% of them singletons. Sequencing input: PBMCs. These receptors were taken from a woman aged 40 to 49 in good health. Some clones in this sample may be carry-over from other donors' samples.

The chain uses TRBV20-1 and TRBJ2-3; the D gene could be TRBD1 or TRBD2 (5 bases each). Germline V gene lookup returns CDR1 DFQATT and CDR2 SNEGSKA (reference sequence). CDR3 size: 11 residues. For the CDR3, the DNA is TGCAGCGGAAGGGGACCTGATACGCAGTATTTT. This gives the protein CSGRGPDTQYF.

The sample holds one count of this clone. V gene TRBV19 combines with J gene TRBJ2-5; TRBD1 or TRBD2 may be the D gene (6 bases each). Per the germline V gene, CDR1 is LNHDA and CDR2 is SQIVND (reference sequence). The CDR3 consists of 13 residues. V was trimmed by 6 bases and J by 5 bases, leaving 13 bases between them. CDR3 nucleotides: TGTGCCAGTAGAACTCTAGGGGGGGAGACCCAGTACTTC. Its translation is CASRTLGGETQYF. Based on the CDR3 plus reference TRBV19 and TRBJ2-5, the full variable domain is DGGITQSPKYLFRKEGQNVTLSCEQNLNHDAMYWYRQDPGQGLRLIYYSQIVNDFQKGDIAEGYSVSREKKESFPLTVTSAQKNPTAFYLCASRTLGGETQYFGPGTRLLVL.

This chain joins TRBV11-2 and TRBJ2-7; D possibly corresponds to TRBD2 (7 bases). Deletions cut 5 bases from V and 5 bases from J, with 25 bases between. The germline CDR1 and CDR2 sequences are SGHAT and FQNNGV. The CDR3 runs 17 residues. The CDR3 loop is CASSNQGGGGAWDEQYF. In DNA form, the CDR3 reads TGTGCCAGCAGCAACCAAGGGGGGGGAGGAGCGTGGGACGAGCAGTACTTC.

The chain is built from TRBV2 and TRBJ1-3, with D possibly TRBD1 on 6 matching bases. The germline V gene encodes CDR1 SNHLY and CDR2 FYNNEI. The CDR3 is 15 amino acids. Trimming took 6 bases from V and 2 from J, leaving 14 bases between them. CDR3 nucleotides: TGTGCCAGCAGGTTAGAGGACAGAGCTGGAAACACCATATATTTT. Amino acid sequence: CASRLEDRAGNTIYF.

The chain links TRBV19 to TRBJ1-1; 7 bases align to TRBD1. Per the germline V gene, CDR1 is LNHDA and CDR2 is SQIVND (reference sequence). With 3 bases clipped from V and 5 bases from J, the junction kept 3 bases outside the gene matches. The CDR3 runs 13 residues. This CDR3 is CASSMRGQTEAFF. DNA of the CDR3: TGTGCCAGTAGTATGAGGGGGCAAACTGAAGCTTTCTTT.

The chain employs TRBV27 and TRBJ1-5; 11 bases match TRBD1. The ends lost 4 bases at V and 0 bases at J; junction bases unmatched: 5. The CDR3 is 17 residues long. CDR1 and CDR2 (germline): MNHEY, SMNVEV (reference sequence). The CDR3 spells CASSSGTGGPSNQPQHF. Written as DNA, the CDR3 is TGTGCCAGCAGTTCGGGGACAGGGGGTCCTAGCAATCAGCCCCAGCATTTT.

This chain connects TRBV7-9 to TRBJ1-3; D gene ambiguous. The CDR3 covers 15 residues. Trimming cost V 5 bases and J 2 bases, with 13 bases left between them. CDR1 SEHNR and CDR2 FQNEAQ come from the germline V gene (reference sequence). In nucleotides, the CDR3 is TGTGCCAGCAGCGCGGACGGCGGGACTGGAAACACCATATATTTT. The encoded protein is CASSADGGTGNTIYF.

The J gene is TRBJ2-5, the V gene TRBV6-1; 11 bases agree with TRBD2. The trim removed 2 bases at V and 5 bases at J, leaving 4 bases unmatched. The CDR3 loop spans 15 amino acids. Germline CDR1 and CDR2: MNHNS and SASEGT. Written as DNA, the CDR3 is TGTGCCAGCAGTGAACTAGCGGGAGGTCTGGAGACCCAGTACTTC. This codes for CASSELAGGLETQYF.